Listed below are T cell receptor beta chains from one sample, sequenced in a study of T cell changes during pregnancy in multiple sclerosis. Sequencing used immunoSEQ multiplex PCR; TCRdb keeps in-frame clones, though not all of them. The sample yields 40,000 to 45,000 clones, approximately 92% seen once. The sample was peripheral blood. The receptors derive from a female donor with multiple sclerosis, enrolled in a pregnancy study. CDR3s include the opening cysteine and the closing phenylalanine or tryptophan. A D gene is named only where the DNA matches it firmly. A clone size is listed for some rows: how often the clone was seen (once, few, many), or a class if it is expanded.

D	V	J	size	DNA	CDR3
TRBD2	TRBV5-1	TRBJ2-2	-	TGCGCCAGCAGCCTTCCAGCGGGGTCGAACACCGGGGAGCTGTTTTTT	CASSLPAGSNTGELFF
-	TRBV10-3	TRBJ2-5	-	TGTGCCATCAGCCAAGGAGAGACCCAGTACTTC	CAISQGETQYF
-	TRBV4-3	TRBJ2-7	-	TGCGCCAGCAGCCAAGGCGCGGGACTGGGCTACGAGCAGTACTTC	CASSQGAGLGYEQYF
-	TRBV20-1	TRBJ2-5	-	TGCAGTGTACCCGTTGAGACCCAGTACTTC	CSVPVETQYF
-	TRBV6-1	TRBJ2-1	-	TGTGCCAGCAGTGAAGCGGGGGGCGCCCTGGCTAATGAGCAGTTCTTC	CASSEAGGALANEQFF
TRBD2	TRBV6-4	TRBJ2-3	-	TGTGCCACCTCTCCCGGGACTAGCGGGTCAGATACGCAGTATTTT	CATSPGTSGSDTQYF
-	TRBV27	TRBJ2-1	-	TGTGCCAGCAGTTTAGGGTCAGGTTACAATGAGCAGTTCTTC	CASSLGSGYNEQFF
-	TRBV7-2	TRBJ1-4	-	TGTGCCAGCAGCTCAGACAGAGCAACTGAAAAACTGTTTTTT	CASSSDRATEKLFF
-	TRBV11-2	TRBJ2-1	-	TGTGCCAGCAGCTTAGTAAGAGGGAACAATGAGCAGTTCTTC	CASSLVRGNNEQFF
TRBD2	TRBV7-3	TRBJ2-3	-	TGTGCCAGCAGCTTATCTAGCGGGACCACAGATACGCAGTATTTT	CASSLSSGTTDTQYF
TRBD2	TRBV7-3	TRBJ2-2	-	TGTGCCAGCAGCTTAATGGGGACTAGCGGGAGCACCGGGGAGCTGTTTTTT	CASSLMGTSGSTGELFF
-	TRBV7-2	TRBJ2-2	-	TGTGCCAGCAGCTCGCCGGGACGCCTGGGCGGGGAGCTGTTTTTT	CASSSPGRLGGELFF
-	TRBV2	TRBJ2-3	-	TGTGCCAGCAGTGAATATCCTAGCGCCACAGATACGCAGTATTTT	CASSEYPSATDTQYF
TRBD2	TRBV5-1	TRBJ2-1	medium-sized	TGCGCCAGCAGCCAACCTAGCGGGAGTGGCGGGGATGAGCAGTTCTTC	CASSQPSGSGGDEQFF
-	TRBV11-2	TRBJ2-7	-	TGTGCCAGCAGCTTATCGGACGGTCTCTCCTACGAGCAGTACTTC	CASSLSDGLSYEQYF
-	TRBV28	TRBJ2-7	-	TGTGCCAGCAGTTTGGGGGCGGGAGCGGGTAGCTCCGAGCAGTACTTC	CASSLGAGAGSSEQYF
-	TRBV7-2	TRBJ2-1	-	TGTGCCAGCACCAGACTTATAGCGGTTTCCTACAATGAGCAGTTCTTC	CASTRLIAVSYNEQFF
-	TRBV6-1	TRBJ1-1	-	TGTGCCAGCAGTGAGGGCGGTAAGAACACTGAAGCTTTCTTT	CASSEGGKNTEAFF
-	TRBV5-4	TRBJ2-7	-	TGTGCCAGCAGCTTGGGTAGCGGATACGAGCAGTACTTC	CASSLGSGYEQYF
-	TRBV5-6	TRBJ2-5	-	TGTGCCAGCAGACGCGCGACAGACAGCCAAGAGACCCAGTACTTC	CASRRATDSQETQYF
TRBD2	TRBV10-1	TRBJ2-3	-	TGCGCCAGCAGTGAGGGACTAGCGGGAGGGCCAAGAGCAGATACGCAGTATTTT	CASSEGLAGGPRADTQYF
-	TRBV30	TRBJ1-2	-	TGTGCCTGGGCCGGGACGAGGGGCTACACCTTC	CAWAGTRGYTF
-	TRBV2	TRBJ2-2	-	TGTGCCAGCAGTGTTGCCGGGGAGCTGTTTTTT	CASSVAGELFF
TRBD2	TRBV19	TRBJ2-3	-	TGTGCCAGTAGTACCCTAGCGGGAGTAGATACGCAGTATTTT	CASSTLAGVDTQYF
-	TRBV18	TRBJ2-1	-	TGTGCCAGCTCACCATTCCGCGGGGACAATGAGCAGTTCTTC	CASSPFRGDNEQFF
-	TRBV4-2	TRBJ2-2	-	TGTGCCAGCAGCCAAGCCCCCCAGATGAACACCGGGGAGCTGTTTTTT	CASSQAPQMNTGELFF
TRBD2	TRBV29-1	TRBJ2-5	-	TGCAGCGTTGAAGACACTAGCGGACGGCAAGAGACCCAGTACTTC	CSVEDTSGRQETQYF
TRBD1	TRBV28	TRBJ2-2	-	TGTGCCAGCAGCCACGGGACAGCCATTTCCAGGGAGCTGTTTTTT	CASSHGTAISRELFF
-	TRBV11-2	TRBJ2-7	once	TGTGCCAGCAGCCAAAGCCGGGACGAGCAGTACTTC	CASSQSRDEQYF
-	TRBV9	TRBJ2-7	-	TGTGCCAGCAGCGTACAACAGGGCCCCTACGAGCAGTACTTC	CASSVQQGPYEQYF
-	TRBV5-4	TRBJ2-7	-	TGTGCCAGCAGCTTGGAACCCGGGTCCGAGCAGTACTTC	CASSLEPGSEQYF
-	TRBV10-1	TRBJ2-3	-	TGCGCCAGCTCCGGCTATGAGAATACGCAGTATTTT	CASSGYENTQYF
-	TRBV27	TRBJ1-3	once	TGTGCCAGCAGCGCAGGGACGGGGGGAAACACCATATATTTT	CASSAGTGGNTIYF
-	TRBV6-5	TRBJ2-7	-	TGTGCCAGCAGTTACGGAGGGACCTCCTACGAGCAGTACTTC	CASSYGGTSYEQYF
-	TRBV19	TRBJ2-7	-	TGTGCCAGTAGTATACGGGAGAGCCCCTACGAGCAGTACTTC	CASSIRESPYEQYF
TRBD1	TRBV5-1	TRBJ1-1	-	TGCGCCAGCAGCTTGGTTCAGGGGGGGAACACTGAAGCTTTCTTT	CASSLVQGGNTEAFF
-	TRBV9	TRBJ2-7	-	TGTGCCAGCAGCGGTGAGGTGGTGGGACAACTCTACGAGCAGTACTTC	CASSGEVVGQLYEQYF
TRBD2	TRBV28	TRBJ2-3	-	TGTGCCAGCAGTTTCCCCGGACTAGCGGAAAACACAGATACGCAGTATTTT	CASSFPGLAENTDTQYF
-	TRBV4-2	TRBJ2-7	-	TGTGCCAGCAGCCCCGGTGTAACCTACGAGCAGTACTTC	CASSPGVTYEQYF
-	TRBV10-3	TRBJ2-5	once	TGTGCCATCAGTGACCGAGAGACCCAGTACTTC	CAISDRETQYF
-	TRBV19	TRBJ1-2	-	TGTGCCAGTAGTATTCGACTCGGGATCGGGGCCATCTATGGCTACACCTTC	CASSIRLGIGAIYGYTF
TRBD2	TRBV6-1	TRBJ2-1	-	TGTGCCTACCGGACTAGCGGGAGTAAAAATGAGCAGTTCTTC	CAYRTSGSKNEQFF
-	TRBV30	TRBJ2-5	-	TGTGCCTGGACCCGCCAGCTACAAGAGACCCAGTACTTC	CAWTRQLQETQYF
-	TRBV6-1	TRBJ2-2	-	TGTGCCAGCCCCGAGGGTTACAACACCGGGGAGCTGTTTTTT	CASPEGYNTGELFF
-	TRBV6-5	TRBJ2-7	few	TGTGCCAGCTGGCACGAGCAGTACTTC	CASWHEQYF